The following is a T cell receptor beta chain sequence with its context. Its specificity is not known. Germline V gene sequence: CDR1 SGHDN, CDR2 FVKESK. The CDR3 has 13 amino acids. With V trimmed by 5 bases and J by 3 bases, 1 base remained unmatched. The data derive from a study of T-cell memory formation after mild COVID-19. Whole-study results and caveats: Memory from before infection featured some responding clones, which suggests cross-reactive memory joined. Contracting clones from day 15 to 85 had balanced CD4/CD8; later expanders favoured CD4+.

One entry per CDR3 protein results from TCRdb running MiXCR on the 5' RACE reads. The sample includes 45,000 to 65,000 distinct CDR3 sequences, around a tenth of them seen just once. The clonotype comes from a man aged 18-30 years who had mild COVID-19 (a few samples of this study predate the infection). Cell type and time point are not known. The chain is built from TRBV14 and TRBJ2-7; TRBD1 agrees at 10 bases. What was sequenced was PBMCs or a T cell subset sorted from them (not recorded which). In nucleotides, the CDR3 is TGTGCCAGCAGCTGGGACAGGGGCTACGAGCAGTACTTC. Translating it yields CASSWDRGYEQYF.